This entry concerns a single T cell receptor beta chain. Its target is not known. The Oncomine TCR Beta short-read assay generated sequence data from the DNA of cultured CD4+ T cells. A single record per CDR3 protein comes from TCRdb applying MiXCR to the PCR reads. The data show thousands of distinct CDR3 sequences, more than 40% seen once. The sample belongs to a study of vaccination and CD4 T cells after COVID-19. Treatment reported: roughly ten-day PBMC culture with coronavirus spike peptide pools or control peptides (ViraFEST assay). During the years 2011-2018, before the COVID-19 pandemic, the unexposed donor's CD4+ T cells were collected. The sequencing sample was made of CD4+ T cells from blood, cultured in vitro. The source is a human donor in good health.

CDR3 amino acids: CASSPLDRKDGETQYF. For the CDR3, the DNA is TGTGCCAGCTCACCACTGGACAGGAAGGATGGAGAGACCCAGTACTTC. V and J are TRBV18 and TRBJ2-5, with 7 bases lining up with TRBD1. Germline CDR1 reads KGHSH; CDR2 reads LQKENI. The CDR3 is 16 residues long. The V segment lost 1 base and the J segment 4 bases; nucleotides outside the gene matches: 9.